Presented here are 20 T cell receptor beta chains from one specimen sequenced in a study of T cells in Graves' hyperthyroidism and ophthalmopathy. Amplified TCR beta CDR3 regions came from RNA transcripts. Primed by the HTBI set, a first-round RT-PCR was run on the TCR CDR3. MiXCR, run by TCRdb on the multiplex PCR reads, gives a single entry per CDR3 protein. The sample has about 410,000 distinct CDR3 sequences; roughly 14% are singletons. The sequenced material came from blood. The receptors were sampled from a man between 18 and 35 years old with Graves' ophthalmopathy.

The CDR3 loop reads CASKWVSTDTQYF. DNA for the CDR3: TGTGCCAGTAAATGGGTTAGCACAGATACGCAGTATTTT. V is TRBV19 and J is TRBJ2-3; D remains ambiguous. Germline CDR1 and CDR2: LNHDA and SQIVND (reference sequence). The CDR3 runs 13 residues. The ends were cut back, 7 bases at V and 0 bases at J, with 8 bases in the middle.

This clonotype was detected many times. This rearrangement joins TRBV2 to TRBJ2-3, with 7 bases aligning to TRBD2. The CDR3 covers 11 residues. Germline CDR1 SNHLY, CDR2 FYNNEI. V gave up 10 bases and J gave up 5 bases; unmatched junction bases: 3. The CDR3 DNA sequence: TGTGCCACCCCGGGGGGAGATACGCAGTATTTT. Amino acid sequence: CATPGGDTQYF.

Of note for this clonotype: One base away lies a much larger clone, so this may be a sequencing read error. The chain combines TRBV14 with TRBJ2-1, with D possibly matching TRBD2 (6 bases). The length of the CDR3 is 17 residues. V lost 3 bases to trimming and J lost 0 bases, with 15 bases between them. The germline CDR1 and CDR2 sequences are SGHDN and FVKESK. The CDR3 DNA reads TGTGCCAGCAGCCACAGCCCTAGCGCCAGCTCCTACAATGAGCAGTTCTTC. Translating it yields CASSHSPSASSYNEQFF.

This clonotype was recorded a few times. The rearrangement links TRBV6-1 to TRBJ2-2; D is perhaps TRBD2 (7 bases). Germline CDR1 and CDR2: MNHNS and SASEGT. The CDR3 extends over 13 amino acids. Trimming removed 8 bases at V and 6 bases at J, with 13 bases between. This CDR3 reads CASGGGGPGELFF. The DNA of the CDR3 is TGTGCCAGCGGGGGCGGGGGTCCCGGGGAGCTGTTTTTT.

Many counts were recorded for this clonotype. The chain has TRBV3-1 and TRBJ2-2; D gene unclear. The CDR3 is made up of 16 amino acids. Trimming shortened V by 2 bases and J by 0 bases, and 10 bases separated the two germline ends. From germline, CDR1 is LGHDT and CDR2 YNNKEL (reference sequence). The CDR3 here is CASSQFHSANTGELFF. The CDR3 DNA sequence: TGTGCCAGCAGCCAATTTCACAGCGCGAACACCGGGGAGCTGTTTTTT.

This clonotype was seen at least ten times. The chain couples TRBV30 to TRBJ2-3, with no clear D. Germline lookup yields CDR1 GTSNPN and CDR2 SVGIG (reference sequence). CDR3 size: 13 residues. V was shortened by 4 bases and J by 4 bases, with 12 bases between the two germline ends. The CDR3 DNA sequence: TGTGCCTGGAATCAGGCGCGCGCAGATACGCAGTATTTT. It codes for CAWNQARADTQYF.

The CDR3 DNA reads as TGTGCCAGCAGCCAAGAGGGCGGCAGGGTTTTTCTGAATGAGCAGTTCTTC. Protein sequence: CASSQEGGRVFLNEQFF. The chain links TRBV3-1 to TRBJ2-1, with D maybe TRBD1 (5 bases). The V gene lost 0 bases and the J gene lost 7 bases, with 19 bases spanning the gap. This CDR3 is 17 amino acids long. Germline CDR1 is LGHDT and CDR2 is YNNKEL (reference sequence).

There are many counts of this clonotype. The gene calls are TRBV20-1 and TRBJ2-3, with a weak D call TRBD2 (5 bases). V lost 1 base, J lost 4 bases, and 9 bases lay in between. This CDR3 comprises 13 residues. The V gene's germline CDR1 is DFQATT and CDR2 SNEGSKA (reference sequence). This CDR3 reads CSARVGSADTQYF. The CDR3 coding sequence is TGCAGTGCTAGAGTAGGGAGCGCAGATACGCAGTATTTT.

Note on this clonotype: A much bigger clone sits one base away, suggesting this may be a read error. The gene calls are TRBV11-2 and TRBJ2-5; D call uncertain. This CDR3 is built from 11 residues. The germline V gene encodes CDR1 SGHAT and CDR2 FQNNGV. The CDR3 here is CASSEQGTQYF. CDR3 in DNA: TGTGCCAGCAGCGAACAAGGGACCCAGTACTTC. The full variable domain, in which reference TRBV11-2 and TRBJ2-5 provide the parts outside the CDR3, is EAGVAQSPRYKIIEKRQSVAFWCNPISGHATLYWYQQILGQGPKLLIQFQNNGVVDDSQLPKDRFSAERLKGVDSTLKIQPAKLEDSAVYLCASSEQGTQYFGPGTRLLVL.

This chain connects TRBV30 to TRBJ2-7; 9 bases agree with TRBD1. The CDR3 has 14 amino acids. Germline CDR1 and CDR2: GTSNPN and SVGIG (reference sequence). V shed 4 bases and J 2 bases; nucleotides not matched to a gene: 6. Here the CDR3 DNA reads TGTGCCTGGAACTCCGGGACAGGGCCCTACGAGCAGTACTTC. This gives the protein CAWNSGTGPYEQYF.

There are many counts of this clonotype. The rearrangement joins TRBV3-1 to TRBJ2-7, with D perhaps matching TRBD2 (6 bases). The germline V gene has CDR1 LGHDT and CDR2 YNNKEL (reference sequence). The CDR3 extends over 16 amino acids. V lost 3 bases and J 2 bases, leaving 17 bases between the germline ends. For the CDR3, the DNA is TGTGCCAGCAGCCAGCGCTTAGCGGCTCTTCCCTACGAGCAGTACTTC. This translates into CASSQRLAALPYEQYF.

The CDR3 DNA reads TGTGCCAGCAGCTTAGAGCCGACCACAGATACGCAGTATTTT. Protein sequence: CASSLEPTTDTQYF. This rearrangement joins TRBV7-6 to TRBJ2-3, with D unresolved. Germline V gene data show CDR1 as SGHVS and CDR2 as FNYEAQ. This CDR3 has 14 residues. The ends were cut back, 1 base at V and 2 bases at J, with 7 bases in the middle.

This clonotype was observed many times. The chain combines TRBV28 with TRBJ1-5; D gene uncertain. V was pared by 3 bases and J by 7 bases, with 13 bases between. CDR1 is MDHEN and CDR2 is SYDVKM in the germline V gene. The CDR3 length is 14 residues. This chain's CDR3 is CASSFLNPGQPQHF. For the CDR3, the DNA is TGTGCCAGCAGTTTCCTCAATCCCGGGCAGCCCCAGCATTTT. Supplemented by reference TRBV28 and TRBJ1-5, the full variable domain reads DVKVTQSSRYLVKRTGEKVFLECVQDMDHENMFWYRQDPGLGLRLIYFSYDVKMKEKGDIPEGYSVSREKKERFSLILESASTNQTSMYLCASSFLNPGQPQHFGDGTRLSIL.

The gene calls are TRBV6-1 and TRBJ2-1; 10 positions agree with TRBD2. This CDR3 region has 19 residues. CDR1 and CDR2 (germline): MNHNS, SASEGT. Trimming cost V 5 bases and J 1 base; bases outside gene matches: 14. Here the CDR3 DNA reads TGTGCCAGCAGTTGGGGAGCGGGGGGGCCTAGTGCTTCCTACAATGAGCAGTTCTTC. Its protein is CASSWGAGGPSASYNEQFF.

The rearrangement joins TRBV25-1 to TRBJ2-1; TRBD1 matches 8 bases. The CDR3 is 16 residues long. Germline V gene data show CDR1 as MGHDK and CDR2 as SYGVNS. The junction had 6 bases not matched to a gene; V was cut back by 1 base and J by 4 bases. The CDR3 sequence is CASSEWRQGNYNEQFF. CDR3 coding DNA: TGTGCCAGCAGTGAATGGAGACAGGGGAATTACAATGAGCAGTTCTTC.

This clonotype was recorded a few times. The rearrangement joins TRBV10-2 to TRBJ2-1, with TRBD2 as a possible D gene (6 bases). Germline V gives CDR1 WSHSY, CDR2 SAAADI. The CDR3 is 15 amino acids. V dropped 8 bases and J dropped 1 base, with 15 bases sitting between them. This CDR3 is CASGGDERSYNEQFF. DNA of the CDR3: TGCGCCAGCGGCGGGGACGAGCGATCCTACAATGAGCAGTTCTTC.

This clonotype was seen at least ten times. The chain has TRBV6-1 and TRBJ2-3; 7 bases line up with TRBD2. In germline, CDR1 is MNHNS, CDR2 SASEGT. The CDR3 is made up of 17 amino acids. The junction had 12 bases not matched to a gene; V was cut back by 6 bases and J by 0 bases. This chain's CDR3 is CASRMAGVGLSTDTQYF. CDR3 bases: TGTGCCAGCAGAATGGCGGGAGTGGGTCTTAGCACAGATACGCAGTATTTT.

This clonotype was seen many times. The gene calls are TRBV2 and TRBJ1-2; D uncertain. The CDR3 spans 12 residues. V was cut by 7 bases and J by 4 bases, with 10 bases left in between. CDR1 is SNHLY and CDR2 is FYNNEI in the germline V gene. The CDR3 here is CASTGVGYGYTF. As DNA, the CDR3 is TGTGCCAGCACAGGAGTAGGCTATGGCTACACCTTC.

The CDR3 DNA follows: TGCAGTGAAAAGGGACAAACGGGCACAGATACGCAGTATTTT. Translation gives CSEKGQTGTDTQYF. V usage is TRBV20-1 and J usage is TRBJ2-3; D is perhaps TRBD1 (6 bases). The germline V gene has CDR1 DFQATT and CDR2 SNEGSKA (reference sequence). Trimming left V 7 bases short and J 1 base short, with 15 bases between. CDR3 length: 14 amino acids.

This chain links TRBV5-1 with TRBJ2-7, with unresolved D. The CDR3 consists of 15 residues. CDR1 is SGHRS, CDR2 YFSETQ, per germline. The ends were cut back, 4 bases at V and 5 bases at J, with 19 bases in the middle. The CDR3, as DNA: TGCGCCAGCAGCACGTACCCAGGTGGCCCTGACGAGCAGTACTTC. As protein: CASSTYPGGPDEQYF.